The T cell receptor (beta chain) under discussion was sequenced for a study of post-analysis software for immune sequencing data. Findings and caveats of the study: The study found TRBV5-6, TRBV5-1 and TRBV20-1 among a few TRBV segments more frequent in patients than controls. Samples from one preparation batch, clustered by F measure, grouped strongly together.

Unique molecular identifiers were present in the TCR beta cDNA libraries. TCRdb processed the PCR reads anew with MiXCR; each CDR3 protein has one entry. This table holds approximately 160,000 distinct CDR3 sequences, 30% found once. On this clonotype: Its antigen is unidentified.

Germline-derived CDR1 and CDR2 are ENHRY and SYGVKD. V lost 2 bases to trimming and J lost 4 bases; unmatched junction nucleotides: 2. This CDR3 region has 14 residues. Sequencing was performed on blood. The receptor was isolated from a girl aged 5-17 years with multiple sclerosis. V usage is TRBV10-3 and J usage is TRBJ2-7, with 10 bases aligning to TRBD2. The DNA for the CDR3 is TGTGCCATCAGTGAGATTAGCGGGAGGTACGAGCAGTACTTC. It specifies CAISEISGRYEQYF.